This is a list of T cell receptor beta chains from one sample in a study of neurological immune-mediated disorders. TCRdb redid the calling of the 5' RACE reads with MiXCR, one entry per CDR3 protein. The data show about 76,000 distinct CDR3 sequences, roughly 17% seen once. The specimen sequenced was PBMCs. Receptors were obtained from a woman in her thirties or forties in good health. CDR3s include the opening cysteine and the closing phenylalanine or tryptophan. A D gene is named only where the DNA matches it firmly. A clone size is listed for some rows: how often the clone was seen (once, few, many), or a class if it is expanded.

j_gene | v_gene | d_gene | abundance | CDR3aa | CDR3nt
TRBJ1-1 | TRBV2 | TRBD1 | many | CASSPPGQGGTEAFF | TGTGCCAGCAGTCCCCCGGGACAGGGGGGCACTGAAGCTTTCTTT
TRBJ2-5 | TRBV2 | . | many | CASSEREPPGTQYF | TGTGCCAGCAGTGAAAGGGAACCTCCGGGGACCCAGTACTTC
TRBJ1-5 | TRBV29-1 | . | many | CSAQRGNNQPQHF | TGCAGCGCCCAGAGGGGGAATAATCAGCCCCAGCATTTT
TRBJ2-5 | TRBV10-3 | . | many | CAIATDSTLQETQYF | TGTGCCATCGCCACGGACTCTACTTTACAAGAGACCCAGTACTTC
TRBJ2-3 | TRBV11-3 | . | many | CASSFNREDTQYF | TGTGCCAGCAGCTTTAACAGGGAAGATACGCAGTATTTT
TRBJ1-1 | TRBV5-1 | . | . | CASSLDQLDHEAFF | TGCGCCAGCAGCTTGGACCAATTGGACCACGAAGCTTTCTTT
TRBJ2-7 | TRBV2 | . | . | CASTWGQGLYEQYF | TGTGCCAGCACCTGGGGTCAGGGTCTCTACGAGCAGTACTTC
TRBJ2-3 | TRBV12-3/TRBV12-4 | . | many | CASKSSGTDTQYF | TGTGCCAGCAAGAGTAGCGGAACAGATACGCAGTATTTT
TRBJ1-5 | TRBV30 | . | many | CAWSDSGNQPQHF | TGTGCCTGGTCCGACAGTGGCAATCAGCCCCAGCATTTT
TRBJ2-3 | TRBV12-3/TRBV12-4 | TRBD1 | many | CASSFRQGSTDTQYF | TGTGCCAGCAGTTTCAGACAGGGGAGCACAGATACGCAGTATTTT
TRBJ1-1 | TRBV7-9 | . | many | CASSLGNAEAFF | TGTGCCAGCAGCTTAGGGAATGCTGAAGCTTTCTTT
TRBJ2-1 | TRBV6-2/TRBV6-3 | TRBD2 | . | CASRSGGGLLEQFF | TGTGCCAGCCGATCGGGGGGGGGCCTACTGGAGCAGTTCTTC
TRBJ1-5 | TRBV10-2 | . | many | CASSESTWDQPQHF | TGCGCCAGCAGTGAGTCGACTTGGGATCAGCCCCAGCATTTT
TRBJ2-1 | TRBV29-1 | . | . | CSAQWGSNEQFF | TGCAGCGCCCAGTGGGGGTCCAATGAGCAGTTCTTC
TRBJ2-1 | TRBV10-3 | . | many | CAISESQRGEQFF | TGTGCCATCAGTGAATCCCAAAGGGGAGAGCAGTTCTTC
TRBJ1-6 | TRBV4-1 | . | many | CASSQDQGSTLHF | TGCGCCAGCAGCCAAGACCAGGGGTCGACCCTCCACTTT
TRBJ2-1 | TRBV12-5 | . | . | CASGFSRGTENYNEQFF | TGTGCTAGTGGTTTCTCTCGGGGGACCGAGAACTACAATGAGCAGTTCTTC
TRBJ2-4 | TRBV6-2/TRBV6-3 | TRBD1 | many | CASSYPRTGPSYGKNIQYF | TGTGCCAGCAGTTATCCAAGGACAGGGCCTTCCTACGGCAAAAACATTCAGTACTTC
TRBJ2-5 | TRBV7-2 | TRBD1 | many | CASSLGGQVGETQYF | TGTGCCAGCAGCTTAGGGGGACAGGTCGGGGAGACCCAGTACTTC
TRBJ2-4 | TRBV9 | TRBD2 | few | CASSTTSGSTENIQYF | TGTGCCAGCAGCACTACTAGCGGGAGTACGGAAAACATTCAGTACTTC
TRBJ2-5 | TRBV20-1 | TRBD2 | many | CSARTSGNQETQYF | TGCAGTGCTAGGACTAGCGGGAACCAAGAGACCCAGTACTTC
TRBJ1-2 | TRBV6-6 | TRBD1 | many | CASSSGQGGSYTF | TGTGCCAGCAGTTCGGGACAGGGTGGTAGCTACACCTTC
TRBJ1-6 | TRBV6-1 | . | . | CASTDRVDSPLHF | TGTGCCAGCACCGACAGAGTTGATTCACCCCTCCACTTT
TRBJ1-1 | TRBV7-9 | . | . | CARRYTGISEAFF | TGTGCCAGGCGATATACAGGGATCAGTGAAGCTTTCTTT
TRBJ1-1 | TRBV7-2 | TRBD1 | many | CASSNRGGGTEAFF | TGTGCCAGTTCTAACAGGGGAGGGGGCACTGAAGCTTTCTTT
TRBJ1-1 | TRBV5-1 | . | many | CASNEGGLNTEAFF | TGCGCCAGCAACGAGGGCGGCTTGAACACTGAAGCTTTCTTT
TRBJ2-4 | TRBV5-5 | TRBD1 | many | CASSWDRENIQYF | TGTGCCAGCAGCTGGGACAGGGAAAACATTCAGTACTTC
TRBJ1-5 | TRBV20-1 | . | many | CSARRGGQGQPQHF | TGCAGTGCTAGACGTGGGGGGCAGGGACAGCCCCAGCATTTT
TRBJ1-6 | TRBV12-3/TRBV12-4 | . | many | CASSPDSEGSPLHF | TGTGCCAGCAGTCCGGACAGCGAGGGATCACCCCTCCACTTT
TRBJ2-7 | TRBV3-1 | . | . | CASSQDDRSDSYEQYF | TGTGCCAGCAGCCAAGACGACAGATCAGACTCCTACGAGCAGTACTTC
TRBJ1-2 | TRBV6-5 | TRBD1 | few | CASRLTPGTDSYGYTF | TGTGCCAGCAGACTCACCCCCGGGACAGACTCCTATGGCTACACCTTC
TRBJ2-5 | TRBV5-1 | . | many | CASSLEATYQETQYF | TGCGCCAGCAGCTTGGAAGCGACCTACCAAGAGACCCAGTACTTC
TRBJ2-3 | TRBV20-1 | TRBD1 | many | CSASNRQGVTDTQYF | TGCAGTGCTAGCAACCGACAGGGAGTCACAGATACGCAGTATTTT
TRBJ2-1 | TRBV7-2 | TRBD1 | many | CATQPGTGPNEQFF | TGTGCCACCCAACCCGGGACAGGGCCAAATGAGCAGTTCTTC
TRBJ2-2 | TRBV5-1 | . | . | CASSLKVGSGELFF | TGCGCCAGCAGCTTGAAGGTGGGTTCCGGGGAGCTGTTTTTT
TRBJ2-1 | TRBV12-3/TRBV12-4 | . | . | CASSTGWNEQFF | TGTGCCAGCAGTACAGGGTGGAATGAGCAGTTCTTC
TRBJ2-2 | TRBV30 | . | . | CAWSGSESGELFF | TGTGCCTGGAGTGGTAGCGAGTCCGGGGAGCTGTTTTTT
TRBJ2-3 | TRBV7-2 | TRBD2 | many | CASSLEASGGSMDTQYF | TGTGCCAGCAGCTTAGAGGCTAGCGGGGGGTCAATGGATACGCAGTATTTT
TRBJ1-4 | TRBV10-3 | . | . | CAISEGKDEKLFF | TGTGCCATCAGTGAGGGGAAGGACGAAAAACTGTTTTTT
TRBJ1-3 | TRBV7-3 | . | many | CASSHYKAPGNTIYF | TGTGCCAGCAGCCACTATAAGGCACCTGGAAACACCATATATTTT
TRBJ2-5 | TRBV6-2/TRBV6-3 | . | many | CASSSGETQYF | TGTGCCAGCAGTTCCGGGGAGACCCAGTACTTC
TRBJ2-5 | TRBV12-3/TRBV12-4 | . | many | CASRLQGTKETQYF | TGTGCCAGCAGACTACAGGGAACCAAAGAGACCCAGTACTTC
TRBJ1-5 | TRBV15 | . | many | CATSRDLGESNQPQHF | TGTGCCACCAGCAGAGATCTGGGGGAAAGCAATCAGCCCCAGCATTTT
TRBJ2-7 | TRBV20-1 | . | many | CSARETGYEQYF | TGCAGTGCTAGAGAAACCGGCTACGAGCAGTACTTC
TRBJ2-7 | TRBV20-1 | . | many | CSARPTPRDEQYF | TGCAGTGCCCGACCCACCCCGAGAGACGAGCAGTACTTC
TRBJ2-5 | TRBV6-1 | . | . | CASRPGGGRAAQYF | TGTGCCAGCAGGCCCGGGGGTGGCCGCGCGGCCCAGTACTTC
TRBJ2-6 | TRBV7-2 | . | many | CASSFPLQGPDFPSGANVLTF | TGTGCCAGCAGCTTCCCTCTACAGGGCCCAGACTTTCCCTCTGGGGCCAACGTCCTGACTTTC
TRBJ2-7 | TRBV4-1 | . | many | CASSQEVSTDEQYF | TGCGCCAGCAGCCAAGAGGTTAGTACAGACGAGCAGTACTTC
TRBJ2-2 | TRBV29-1 | . | many | CSASGYTGELFF | TGCAGCGCGTCAGGGTATACCGGGGAGCTGTTTTTT
TRBJ2-2 | TRBV6-5 | . | many | CASSYRSVTGELFF | TGTGCCAGCAGTTACCGTAGTGTCACCGGGGAGCTGTTTTTT
TRBJ2-1 | TRBV4-3 | . | many | CASSRDFNNEQFF | TGCGCCAGCAGTCGGGACTTTAACAATGAGCAGTTCTTC
TRBJ1-1 | TRBV6-1 | . | many | CASRVEDTEAFF | TGTGCCAGCAGAGTAGAGGACACTGAAGCTTTCTTT
TRBJ2-1 | TRBV7-2 | . | . | CASSLGDYEQFF | TGTGCCAGCAGTTTGGGGGATTACGAGCAGTTCTTC
TRBJ1-5 | TRBV20-1 | . | many | CSATSGDQPQHF | TGCAGTGCTACCAGTGGAGATCAGCCCCAGCATTTT
TRBJ2-3 | TRBV20-1 | TRBD1 | many | CSAQGDRNTDTQYF | TGCAGTGCTCAGGGGGACAGAAACACAGATACGCAGTATTTT